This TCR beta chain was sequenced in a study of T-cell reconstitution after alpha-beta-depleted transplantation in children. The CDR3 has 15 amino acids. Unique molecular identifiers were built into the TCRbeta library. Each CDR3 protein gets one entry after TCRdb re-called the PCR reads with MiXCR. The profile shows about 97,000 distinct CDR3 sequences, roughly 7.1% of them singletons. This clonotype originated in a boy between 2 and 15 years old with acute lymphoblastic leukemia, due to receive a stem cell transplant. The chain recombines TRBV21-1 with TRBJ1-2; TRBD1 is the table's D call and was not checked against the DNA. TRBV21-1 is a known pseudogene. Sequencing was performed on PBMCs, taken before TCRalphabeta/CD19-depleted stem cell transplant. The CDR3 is CASSRQPGQVCGYTF. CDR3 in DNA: TGTGCCAGCAGCAGACAACCGGGACAGGTCTGCGGCTACACCTTC.